The 7 T cell receptor beta chains below all came from one sample that was sequenced in a study of T cell responses to AZD1222 COVID-19 vaccine. TCRdb keeps only in-frame clones here, not all; method: immunoSEQ multiplex PCR. The profile shows fewer than 130,000 clones, about nine tenths of them singletons. This material consisted of peripheral blood, taken on day 0 of AZD1222 vaccination. The receptor set was obtained from an adult in good health.

The chain couples TRBV3-1 (or the pseudogene TRBV3-2) to TRBJ1-6; D might be TRBD1 (6 bases). V lost 3 bases and J 5 bases, leaving 8 bases between the germline ends. The germline V gene has CDR1 LGHDT and CDR2 YNNKEL (reference sequence). The CDR3 loop spans 14 amino acids. CDR3 DNA: TGTGCCAGCAGCCAGGGGGCGAATAATTCACCCCTCCACTTT. Residues: CASSQGANNSPLHF.

The rearrangement links TRBV10-3 to TRBJ2-6; 8 nucleotides line up with TRBD2. Germline lookup yields CDR1 ENHRY and CDR2 SYGVKD. V lost 10 bases, J lost 0 bases, and 14 bases stayed unmatched. CDR3 length equals 18 residues. The DNA of the CDR3 is TGTGCCACCGCTGGCGGGGGCGGGGGGACCTCTGGGGCCAACGTCCTGACTTTC. Protein: CATAGGGGGTSGANVLTF.

The rearrangement uses TRBV7-8 and TRBJ1-1; D is uncertain. Looked up from germline, CDR1 is SGHVS and CDR2 is FQNEAQ. CDR3 length equals 15 residues. Trimming pared 1 base from V and 5 bases from J, leaving 14 bases between. The CDR3 spells CASSLVQYRVTEAFF. CDR3 DNA: TGTGCCAGCAGCTTAGTTCAGTATAGGGTAACTGAAGCTTTCTTT. The full variable domain, its missing parts supplied by reference TRBV7-8 and TRBJ1-1, is GAGVSQSPRYKVAKRGQDVALRCDPISGHVSLFWYQQALGQGPEFLTYFQNEAQLDKSGLPSDRFFAERPEGSVSTLKIQRTQQEDSAVYLCASSLVQYRVTEAFFGQGTRLTVV.

The chain carries TRBV18 and TRBJ1-5; 9 nucleotides agree with TRBD1. This CDR3 has 14 residues. Germline CDR1 reads KGHSH; CDR2 reads LQKENI. V gave up 3 bases and J gave up 7 bases; unmatched junction bases: 4. The CDR3 region has the DNA TGTGCCAGCTCACCCAGACAGGGGGAGCAGCCCCAGCATTTT. Translated: CASSPRQGEQPQHF.

The V and J genes are TRBV27 and TRBJ1-1; D unclear. The CDR3 runs to 14 residues. Deletions cut 3 bases from V and 5 bases from J, with 13 bases between. CDR1 and CDR2 from the germline V gene are MNHEY and SMNVEV (reference sequence). The CDR3: CASSFLSTGTEAFF. DNA for the CDR3: TGTGCCAGCAGTTTCCTTTCCACGGGGACTGAAGCTTTCTTT.

The chain employs TRBV27 and TRBJ1-4; 9 bases fit TRBD1. CDR1 is MNHEY and CDR2 is SMNVEV in the germline V gene (reference sequence). The CDR3 totals 14 residues. Trimming at V came to 4 bases and at J to 6 bases, leaving 3 bases not matched to a gene. The chain's CDR3 is CASSSQGAYEKLFF. The CDR3 region has the DNA TGTGCCAGCAGTTCACAGGGGGCATATGAAAAACTGTTTTTT.

The V and J genes are TRBV28 and TRBJ1-6; TRBD1 might be the D (6 bases). This CDR3 has 15 amino acids. The V gene's germline CDR1 is MDHEN and CDR2 SYDVKM. The V and J ends lost 9 bases and 3 bases respectively, with 15 bases between them. Written as DNA, the CDR3 is TGTGCCAGTAAAGGGGGTTCGGACTATAATTCACCCCTCCACTTT. Its protein is CASKGGSDYNSPLHF.